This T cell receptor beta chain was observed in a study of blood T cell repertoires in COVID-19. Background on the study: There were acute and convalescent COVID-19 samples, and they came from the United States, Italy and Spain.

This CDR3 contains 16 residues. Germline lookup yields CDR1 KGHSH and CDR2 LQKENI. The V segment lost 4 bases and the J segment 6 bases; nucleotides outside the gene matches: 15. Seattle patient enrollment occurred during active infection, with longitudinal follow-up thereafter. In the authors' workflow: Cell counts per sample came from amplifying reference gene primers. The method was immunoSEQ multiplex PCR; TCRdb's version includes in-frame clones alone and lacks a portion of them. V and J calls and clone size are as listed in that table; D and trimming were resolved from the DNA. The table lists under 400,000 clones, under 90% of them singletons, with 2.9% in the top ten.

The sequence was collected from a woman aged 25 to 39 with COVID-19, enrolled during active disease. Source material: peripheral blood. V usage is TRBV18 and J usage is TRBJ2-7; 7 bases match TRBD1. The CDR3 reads CASSRPGQSLISEQYF. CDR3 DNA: TGTGCCAGCTCACGGCCGGGACAGAGCCTCATCTCCGAGCAGTACTTC.